The 3 T cell receptor beta chains listed next were all sequenced from one sample in a study of CD8 T cells in ankylosing spondylitis. MiXCR, run by TCRdb on the 5' RACE reads, gives a single entry per CDR3 protein. The sample includes some 42,000 distinct CDR3 sequences, about 2.5% of them seen just once. The sequencing input was blood, either unsorted or a sorted T cell fraction (not recorded which). These receptors all stem from a male donor with ankylosing spondylitis or in good health (not recorded which).

This clonotype was detected ten times or more. The chain links TRBV21-1 to TRBJ2-7; TRBD1 was called by the table and not checked on the DNA. TRBV21-1 is termed a pseudogene. The CDR3 consists of 15 residues. Written as DNA, the CDR3 is TGTGCCAGCAGCAAAGCCCGGGAATGGCCCTACGAGCAGTACTTC. Its translation is CASSKAREWPYEQYF.

The V and J genes are TRBV9 and TRBJ2-5, with D perhaps matching TRBD1 or TRBD2 (6 bases each). Germline loops: CDR1 SGDLS, CDR2 YYNGEE. This CDR3 has 16 amino acids. V shed 4 bases and J shed 5 bases, with 21 bases lying between them. The CDR3: CASSPQSRRGFETQYF. The CDR3 DNA reads as TGTGCCAGCAGCCCCCAGTCGCGGAGGGGGTTTGAGACCCAGTACTTC. Supplemented by reference TRBV9 and TRBJ2-5, the full variable domain reads DSGVTQTPKHLITATGQRVTLRCSPRSGDLSVYWYQQSLDQGLQFLIQYYNGEERAKGNILERFSAQQFPDLHSELNLSSLELGDSALYFCASSPQSRRGFETQYFGPGTRLLVL.

This clonotype showed up many times. V is TRBV9 and J is TRBJ1-1; D is ambiguous. Per germline, CDR1 SGDLS and CDR2 YYNGEE. The CDR3 totals 14 residues. The V end was cut by 2 bases, the J end by 0 bases, with 8 bases between. The CDR3 sequence: CASSVRRLNTEAFF. In nucleotides, the CDR3 is TGTGCCAGCAGCGTCAGGAGATTGAACACTGAAGCTTTCTTT. The whole variable domain, remainder taken from reference TRBV9 and TRBJ1-1, is DSGVTQTPKHLITATGQRVTLRCSPRSGDLSVYWYQQSLDQGLQFLIQYYNGEERAKGNILERFSAQQFPDLHSELNLSSLELGDSALYFCASSVRRLNTEAFFGQGTRLTVV.